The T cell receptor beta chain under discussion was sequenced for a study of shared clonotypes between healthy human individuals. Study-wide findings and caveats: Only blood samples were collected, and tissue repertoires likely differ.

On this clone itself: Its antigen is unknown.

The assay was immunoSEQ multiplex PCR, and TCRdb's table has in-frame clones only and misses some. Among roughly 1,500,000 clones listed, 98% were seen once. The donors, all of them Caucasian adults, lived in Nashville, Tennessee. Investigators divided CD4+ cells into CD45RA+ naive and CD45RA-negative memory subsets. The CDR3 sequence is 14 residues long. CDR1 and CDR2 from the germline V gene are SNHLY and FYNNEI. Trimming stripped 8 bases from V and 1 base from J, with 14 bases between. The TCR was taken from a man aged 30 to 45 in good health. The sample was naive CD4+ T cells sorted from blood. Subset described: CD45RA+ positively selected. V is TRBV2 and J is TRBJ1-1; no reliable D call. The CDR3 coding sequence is TGTGCCAGCCGCCCGTGGACGGGGAACACTGAAGCTTTCTTT. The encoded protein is CASRPWTGNTEAFF.